Reported below is one T cell receptor (beta chain). CDR1 is ENHRY and CDR2 is SYGVKD in the germline V gene. The CDR3 spans 12 residues. V lost 5 bases and J 4 bases, leaving 8 bases between the germline ends. Cohorts were assigned according to the clinical history that participants reported. The recovered donors of Cohort 3 showed two negative PCRs, clearance, or symptom resolution. This entry is derived from a study of blood T cell repertoires in COVID-19. TCRdb keeps only in-frame clones here, not all; method: immunoSEQ multiplex PCR. Here the sample spans approximately 200,000 clones, about 90% being singletons.

The TCR sequence derives from a woman in her thirties who had recovered from COVID-19. Input material: PBMCs or T cells enriched from blood (not recorded which). The V gene is TRBV10-3, the J gene TRBJ1-2; no clear D. CDR3 loop: CAISYTAYGYTF. As DNA, the CDR3 is TGTGCCATCAGTTATACAGCCTATGGCTACACCTTC.